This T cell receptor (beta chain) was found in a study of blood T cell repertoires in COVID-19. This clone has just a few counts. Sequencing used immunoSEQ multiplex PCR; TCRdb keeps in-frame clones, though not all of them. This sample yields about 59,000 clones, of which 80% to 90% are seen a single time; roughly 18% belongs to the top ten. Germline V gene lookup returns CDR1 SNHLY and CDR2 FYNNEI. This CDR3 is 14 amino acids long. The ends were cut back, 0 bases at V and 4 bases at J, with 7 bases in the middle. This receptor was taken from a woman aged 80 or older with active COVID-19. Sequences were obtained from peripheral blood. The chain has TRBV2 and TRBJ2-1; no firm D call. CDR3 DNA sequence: TGTGCCAGCAGTGAAGCGGGCAAGTACAATGAGCAGTTCTTC. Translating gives CASSEAGKYNEQFF.